This T cell receptor (beta chain) was profiled in a study of regulatory T cells in long-lasting Graves disease. The wider study: Newly diagnosed Graves' patients had under 3 months of antithyroid drugs.

Time point of the sample: newly diagnosed GD, antithyroid drugs for less than 3 months. PBMCs were the source of the RNA used for TCR sequencing. An endocrinology department in Xi'an, China, recruited the patients. In its sample, this clonotype was seen a few times. Trimming cost V 0 bases and J 9 bases; bases outside gene matches: 11. Per germline, CDR1 LGHNA and CDR2 YSLEER. This CDR3 spans 18 amino acids. Library construction for TCR beta used iRepertoire HTBI primers and Arm-PCR of CDR3 regions. MiXCR was run by TCRdb on the multiplex PCR reads, yielding one entry per CDR3 protein. The sample lists about 400,000 distinct CDR3 sequences; roughly a sixth were seen once.

This chain links TRBV4-3 with TRBJ2-1; TRBD2 matches 13 bases. Material: peripheral blood mononuclear cells (PBMCs), obtained at new diagnosis, from a patient treated with antithyroid drugs. This clonotype originated in a female donor with Graves disease. CDR3 sequence reads: CASSQDRLAGGVSGEQFF. CDR3 bases: TGCGCCAGCAGCCAAGATCGACTAGCGGGAGGTGTTAGCGGTGAGCAGTTCTTC.